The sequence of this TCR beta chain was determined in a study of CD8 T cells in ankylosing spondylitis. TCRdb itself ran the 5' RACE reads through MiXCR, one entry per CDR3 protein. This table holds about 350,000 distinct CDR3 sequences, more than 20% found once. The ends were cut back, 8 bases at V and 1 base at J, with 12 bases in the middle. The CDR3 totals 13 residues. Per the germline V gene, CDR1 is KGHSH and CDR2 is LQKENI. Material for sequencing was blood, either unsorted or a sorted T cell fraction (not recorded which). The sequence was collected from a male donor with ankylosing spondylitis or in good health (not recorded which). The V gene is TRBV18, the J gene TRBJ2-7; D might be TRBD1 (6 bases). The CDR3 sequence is CASQSGQSYEQYF. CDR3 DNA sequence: TGTGCCAGCCAATCAGGACAGTCCTACGAGCAGTACTTC.